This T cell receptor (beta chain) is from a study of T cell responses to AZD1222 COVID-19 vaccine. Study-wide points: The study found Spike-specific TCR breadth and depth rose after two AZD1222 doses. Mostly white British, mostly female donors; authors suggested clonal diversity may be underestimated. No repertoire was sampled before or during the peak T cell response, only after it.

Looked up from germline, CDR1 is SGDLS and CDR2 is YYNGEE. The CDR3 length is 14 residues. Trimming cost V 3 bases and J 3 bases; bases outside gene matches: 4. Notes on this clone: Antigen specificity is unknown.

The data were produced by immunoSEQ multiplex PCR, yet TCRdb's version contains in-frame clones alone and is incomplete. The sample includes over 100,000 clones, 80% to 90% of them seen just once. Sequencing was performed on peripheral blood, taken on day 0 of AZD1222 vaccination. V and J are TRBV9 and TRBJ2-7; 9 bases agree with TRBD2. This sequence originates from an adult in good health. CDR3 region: CASSAGTSRYEQYF. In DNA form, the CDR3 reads TGTGCCAGCAGCGCGGGGACTAGCCGCTACGAGCAGTACTTC.